This T cell receptor (beta chain) was documented in a study of OX40 agonist ivuxolimab in advanced cancers. Overall study context: Having had anti-PD-1, anti-PD-L1 or anti-CTLA-4 therapy before was allowed, and about 42% had some. Partial responses were achieved by three patients, one with hepatocellular carcinoma and two with cutaneous melanoma.

Findings and caveats of the study: On average, CD8+ T cells showed a greater number of expanded clones than CD4+. Antigen specificity remained undetermined for the expanded peripheral T cells.

Assay: immunoSEQ multiplex PCR; the TCRdb copy retains only in-frame clones and omits some. The sample shows roughly 79,000 clones, less than 95% of them seen only once. A note on this clone: Antigen specificity is unknown.

The sequence was obtained from an adult with an advanced solid tumor such as melanoma, head and neck, liver or kidney cancer. The starting material was CD4+ or CD8+ T cells sorted from blood, obtained in a trial of the OX40 agonist ivuxolimab.

CDR3 in amino acids: CASSLSFTSYEQYF. The CDR3 nucleotides are TGTGCCAGCAGTTTAAGTTTTACCTCCTACGAGCAGTACTTC. The chain couples TRBV27 to TRBJ2-7; no reliable D call. The length of the CDR3 is 14 residues. Trimming removed 2 bases from V and 0 bases from J, with 8 bases in between. Germline V lookup: CDR1 MNHEY, CDR2 SMNVEV (reference sequence).